One and the same sample provided the 14 T cell receptor beta chains below, sequenced in a study of identical twins. TCRdb called the 5' RACE reads again in MiXCR, with one record for every CDR3 protein. The sample contains 350,000 to 400,000 distinct CDR3 sequences, about 10% of which appear only once. The sample consisted of naive T cells sorted from blood. The receptors derive from a woman between 50 and 59 years old in good health.

CDR3 residues: CAWRLGSPLHF. CDR3 DNA sequence: TGTGCCTGGAGACTTGGTTCACCCCTCCACTTT. The J gene is TRBJ1-6, the V gene TRBV30; no definite D call. The CDR3 covers 11 residues. Trimming took off 3 bases at V and 9 bases at J, with 6 bases between the two ends. Germline CDR1 reads GTSNPN; CDR2 reads SVGIG (reference sequence).

This clonotype was seen a few times. The V gene is TRBV5-1, the J gene TRBJ2-3, with D hard to call. The germline V and J ends were trimmed by 5 bases and 0 bases, with 4 bases remaining between them. Germline CDR1 and CDR2: SGHRS and YFSETQ. This CDR3 contains 12 residues. This CDR3 reads CASRWSTDTQYF. CDR3 sequence (DNA): TGCGCCAGCAGATGGAGCACAGATACGCAGTATTTT.

This clonotype was seen only a few times. V usage is TRBV7-8 and J usage is TRBJ2-7; a weak D match, TRBD1 (6 bases). Trimming took 5 bases from V and 5 from J, leaving 16 bases between them. CDR3 length: 14 amino acids. The germline CDR1 and CDR2 sequences are SGHVS and FQNEAQ. The DNA for the CDR3 is TGTGCCAGCAGCCCCCTTCCCAGGGGAAACGAGCAGTACGTC. Translation gives CASSPLPRGNEQYV.

In its sample, this clonotype was seen many times. J is TRBJ2-7 and V is TRBV11-2; 7 bases map to TRBD1. Germline lookup yields CDR1 SGHAT and CDR2 FQNNGV. After removal of 1 base from V and 2 bases from J, the junction contained 8 bases not matched to a gene. The CDR3 contains 16 residues. The CDR3 is CASSLVPTGEPYEQYF. The CDR3, as DNA: TGTGCCAGCAGCTTAGTCCCCACAGGGGAGCCCTACGAGCAGTACTTC.

This clonotype was counted ten times or more. J is TRBJ1-4 and V is TRBV6-6; D remains ambiguous. Germline CDR1 is MNHNY and CDR2 is SVGAGI (reference sequence). The V gene lost 2 bases and the J gene lost 8 bases, with 6 bases spanning the gap. CDR3 length equals 12 residues. CDR3 in amino acids: CASSYMEEKLFF. CDR3 in DNA: TGTGCCAGCAGTTACATGGAAGAAAAACTGTTTTTT.

In this sample, this clonotype turned up many times. The J gene is TRBJ2-1, the V gene TRBV27; 7 bases match TRBD2. Losses at the gene ends were 5 bases for V and 6 bases for J; bases not matched to a gene: 10. The CDR3 totals 15 residues. The germline V gene has CDR1 MNHEY and CDR2 SMNVEV (reference sequence). This CDR3 reads CASSKLGGSVNEQFF. The CDR3 DNA reads TGTGCCAGCAGTAAGCTGGGGGGGTCCGTCAATGAGCAGTTCTTC.

This clonotype has a count of ten or more. The chain couples TRBV28 to TRBJ2-7, with 7 bases fitting TRBD2. CDR1 is MDHEN and CDR2 is SYDVKM in the germline V gene. V gave up 5 bases and J gave up 3 bases; unmatched junction bases: 13. There are 16 residues in the CDR3. The CDR3 DNA is TGTGCCAGCAGTGACTCCGGTTCACTAGCGATCTACGAGCAGTACTTC. It is translated as CASSDSGSLAIYEQYF.

This clonotype was counted at least ten times. The V and J genes are TRBV20-1 and TRBJ2-3; D might be TRBD2 (6 bases). CDR3 size: 15 residues. CDR1 DFQATT and CDR2 SNEGSKA come from the germline V gene (reference sequence). V gave up 2 bases and J gave up 6 bases, with 18 bases separating them. CDR3 region: CSARTSRAWPDTQYF. CDR3 coding DNA: TGCAGTGCTAGAACTAGCAGGGCATGGCCGGATACGCAGTATTTT.

The J gene is TRBJ2-3, the V gene TRBV7-2, with TRBD1 matching 7 bases. Germline CDR1 reads SGHTA; CDR2 reads FQGNSA. Trimming at V came to 5 bases and at J to 7 bases, leaving 15 bases not matched to a gene. The CDR3 runs to 16 residues. This CDR3 is CASSTLQGTLINTQYF. CDR3 bases: TGTGCCAGCAGCACCTTACAGGGGACGCTTATCAATACGCAGTATTTT. Using reference TRBV7-2 and TRBJ2-3 for the parts outside the CDR3, the full variable domain is GAGVSQSPSNKVTEKGKDVELRCDPISGHTALYWYRQSLGQGLEFLIYFQGNSAPDKSGLPSDRFSAERTGGSVSTLTIQRTQQEDSAVYLCASSTLQGTLINTQYFGPGTRLTVL.

V and J are TRBV29-1 and TRBJ2-7; TRBD2 aligns across 9 bases. V shed 7 bases, J shed 0 bases, and the junction held 4 bases outside the gene matches. There are 13 residues in the CDR3. Germline CDR1 SQVTM, CDR2 ANQGSEA. The CDR3 is CSAASGISYEQYF. In DNA, the CDR3 is TGCAGCGCCGCTAGCGGGATCTCCTACGAGCAGTACTTC.

This clonotype was recorded at least ten times. V is TRBV12-3 or TRBV12-4 and J is TRBJ1-1; D is possibly TRBD1 (6 bases). V was cut by 2 bases and J by 0 bases, with 13 bases left in between. The CDR3 runs to 16 residues. The CDR3 loop reads CASSLPGTPMNTEAFF. CDR3 in DNA: TGTGCCAGCAGTTTACCCGGGACACCCATGAACACTGAAGCTTTCTTT.

This clonotype was recorded many times. V gene TRBV12-3 or TRBV12-4 combines with J gene TRBJ2-3; TRBD2 matches 9 bases. CDR3 length: 14 amino acids. V shed 6 bases, J shed 5 bases, and the junction held 6 bases outside the gene matches. CDR3 DNA: TGTGCCAGCAGACCTAGCGGGACGGGAGATACGCAGTATTTT. Translated: CASRPSGTGDTQYF.

This clonotype was recorded at least ten times. The chain uses TRBV12-3 or TRBV12-4 and TRBJ2-7; D is ambiguous. Between the trimmed V and J ends, which lost 7 bases and 7 bases, there was a span of 14 bases. This CDR3 contains 12 residues. CDR3 bases: TGTGCCAGCACAATATTCGCCGGGGAGCAGTACTTC. The encoded protein is CASTIFAGEQYF.

V usage is TRBV19 and J usage is TRBJ1-5; D gene ambiguous. There are 14 residues in the CDR3. Germline V gene lookup returns CDR1 LNHDA and CDR2 SQIVND (reference sequence). Deletions cut 7 bases from V and 1 base from J, with 11 bases between. DNA for the CDR3: TGTGCCAGTACAGTATATATAAGCAATCAGCCCCAGCATTTT. It is translated as CASTVYISNQPQHF.